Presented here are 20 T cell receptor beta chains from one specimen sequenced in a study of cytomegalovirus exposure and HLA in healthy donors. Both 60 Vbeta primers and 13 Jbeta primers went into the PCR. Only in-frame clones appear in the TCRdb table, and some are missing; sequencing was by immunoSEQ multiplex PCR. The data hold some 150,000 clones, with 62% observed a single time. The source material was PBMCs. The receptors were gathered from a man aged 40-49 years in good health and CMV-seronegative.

CDR3: CASSRQSPGELFF. DNA of the CDR3: TGTGCCAGCAGCCGACAATCCCCCGGGGAGCTGTTTTTT. This chain joins TRBV7-3 and TRBJ2-2, with D uncertain. V dropped 5 bases and J dropped 6 bases, with 10 bases sitting between them. The CDR3 is made up of 13 amino acids. Germline lookup yields CDR1 SGHTA and CDR2 FQGTGA. The variable domain in full, completed from reference TRBV7-3 and TRBJ2-2, reads GAGVSQTPSNKVTEKGKYVELRCDPISGHTALYWYRQSLGQGPEFLIYFQGTGAADDSGLPNDRFFAVRPEGSVSTLKIQRTERGDSAVYLCASSRQSPGELFFGEGSRLTVL.

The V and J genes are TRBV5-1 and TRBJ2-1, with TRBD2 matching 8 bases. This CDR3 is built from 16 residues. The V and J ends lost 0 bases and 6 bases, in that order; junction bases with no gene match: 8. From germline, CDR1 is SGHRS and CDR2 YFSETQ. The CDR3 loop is CASSLVLAATPNEQFF. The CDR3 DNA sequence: TGCGCCAGCAGCTTGGTACTAGCGGCTACCCCCAATGAGCAGTTCTTC.

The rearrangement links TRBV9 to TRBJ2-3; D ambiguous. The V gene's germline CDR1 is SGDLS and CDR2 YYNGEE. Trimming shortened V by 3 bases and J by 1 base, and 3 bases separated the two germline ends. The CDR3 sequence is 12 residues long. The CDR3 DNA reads TGTGCCAGCAGCGCTGGCACAGATACGCAGTATTTT. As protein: CASSAGTDTQYF.

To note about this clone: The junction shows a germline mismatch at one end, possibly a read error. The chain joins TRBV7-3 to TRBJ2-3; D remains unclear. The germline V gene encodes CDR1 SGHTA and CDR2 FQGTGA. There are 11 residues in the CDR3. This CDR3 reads CSSSSTDTQYF. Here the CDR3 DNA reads TGTTCCAGCAGCTCTACAGATACGCAGTATTTT. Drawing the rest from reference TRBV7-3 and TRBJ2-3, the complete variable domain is GAGVSQTPSNKVTEKGKYVELRCDPISGHTALYWYRQSLGQGPEFLIYFQGTGAADDSGLPNDRFFAVRPEGSVSTLKIQRTERGDSAVYLCSSSSTDTQYFGPGTRLTVL.

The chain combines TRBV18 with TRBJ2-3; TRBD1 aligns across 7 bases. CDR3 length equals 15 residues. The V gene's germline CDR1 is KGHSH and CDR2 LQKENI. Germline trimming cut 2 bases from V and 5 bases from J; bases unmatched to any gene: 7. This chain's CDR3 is CASSPLAGGLDTQYF. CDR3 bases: TGTGCCAGCTCACCATTGGCAGGGGGATTAGATACGCAGTATTTT.

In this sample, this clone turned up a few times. CDR3 sequence: CASSLQVTNTGELFF. The CDR3 bases are TGCGCCAGCAGCTTGCAGGTCACGAACACCGGGGAGCTGTTTTTT. The chain joins TRBV5-1 to TRBJ2-2; D gene unclear. Trimming left V 1 base short and J 0 bases short, with 7 bases between. The CDR3 is 15 residues long. Germline loops: CDR1 SGHRS, CDR2 YFSETQ. The full variable domain, rest sourced from reference TRBV5-1 and TRBJ2-2, is KAGVTQTPRYLIKTRGQQVTLSCSPISGHRSVSWYQQTPGQGLQFLFEYFSETQRNKGNFPGRFSGRQFSNSRSEMNVSTLELGDSALYLCASSLQVTNTGELFFGEGSRLTVL.

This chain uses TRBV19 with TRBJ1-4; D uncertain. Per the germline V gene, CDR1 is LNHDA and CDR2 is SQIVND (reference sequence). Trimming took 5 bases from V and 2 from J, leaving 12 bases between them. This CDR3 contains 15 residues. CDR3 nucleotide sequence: TGTGCCAGTAGTGGAGGTTATGGGACTAATGAAAAACTGTTTTTT. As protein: CASSGGYGTNEKLFF.

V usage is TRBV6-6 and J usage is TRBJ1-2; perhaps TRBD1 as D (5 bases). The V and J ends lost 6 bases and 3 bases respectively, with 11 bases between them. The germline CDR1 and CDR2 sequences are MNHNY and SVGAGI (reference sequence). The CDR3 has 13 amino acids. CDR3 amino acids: CASSSTDYYGYTF. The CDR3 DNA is TGTGCCAGCAGCTCGACAGACTACTATGGCTACACCTTC.

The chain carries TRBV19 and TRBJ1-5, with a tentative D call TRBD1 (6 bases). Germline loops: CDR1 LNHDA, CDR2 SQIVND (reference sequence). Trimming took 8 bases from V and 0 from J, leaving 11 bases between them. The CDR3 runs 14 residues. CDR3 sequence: CASLQGYSNQPQHF. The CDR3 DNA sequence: TGTGCCAGTTTACAGGGTTATAGCAATCAGCCCCAGCATTTT.

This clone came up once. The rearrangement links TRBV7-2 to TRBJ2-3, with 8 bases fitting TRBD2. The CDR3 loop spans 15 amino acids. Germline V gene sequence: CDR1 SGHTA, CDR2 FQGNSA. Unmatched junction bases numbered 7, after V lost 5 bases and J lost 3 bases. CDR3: CASSPPGLVTDTQYF. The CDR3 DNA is TGTGCCAGCAGCCCCCCGGGACTAGTTACAGATACGCAGTATTTT.

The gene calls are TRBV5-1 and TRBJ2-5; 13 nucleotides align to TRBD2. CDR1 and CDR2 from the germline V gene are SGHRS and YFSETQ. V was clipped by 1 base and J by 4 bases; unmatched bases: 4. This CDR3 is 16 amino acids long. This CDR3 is CASSLTSGGAIETQYF. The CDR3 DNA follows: TGCGCCAGCAGCTTGACTAGCGGGGGGGCTATAGAGACCCAGTACTTC.

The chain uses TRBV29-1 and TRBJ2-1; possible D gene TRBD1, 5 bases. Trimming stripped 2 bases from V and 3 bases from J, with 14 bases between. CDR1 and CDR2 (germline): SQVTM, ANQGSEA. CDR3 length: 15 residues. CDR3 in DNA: TGCAGCGTTGAAAGGGGCAGGGCAAACTACAATGAGCAGTTCTTC. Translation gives CSVERGRANYNEQFF.

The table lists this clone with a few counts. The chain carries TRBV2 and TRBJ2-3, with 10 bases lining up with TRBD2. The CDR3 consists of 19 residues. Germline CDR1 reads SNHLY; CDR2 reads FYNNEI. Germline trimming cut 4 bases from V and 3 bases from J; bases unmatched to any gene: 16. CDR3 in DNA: TGTGCCAGCAGTGGGAGGGGGAACAGCGGGAGGGTTGAAACAGATACGCAGTATTTT. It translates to CASSGRGNSGRVETDTQYF.

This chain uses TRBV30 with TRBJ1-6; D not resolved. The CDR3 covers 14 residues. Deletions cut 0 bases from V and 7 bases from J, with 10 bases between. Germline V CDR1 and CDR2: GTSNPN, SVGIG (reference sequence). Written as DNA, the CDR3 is TGTGCCTGGAGTGTAGCCCATCCAAATTCACCCCTCCACTTT. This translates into CAWSVAHPNSPLHF.

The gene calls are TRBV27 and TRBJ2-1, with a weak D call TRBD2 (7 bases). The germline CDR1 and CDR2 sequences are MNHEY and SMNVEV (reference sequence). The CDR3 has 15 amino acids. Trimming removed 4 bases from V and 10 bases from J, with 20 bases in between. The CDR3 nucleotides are TGTGCCAGCAGTTCTGGGGGGGGCCGGGAGTCGGAGCAGTTCTTC. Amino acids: CASSSGGGRESEQFF.

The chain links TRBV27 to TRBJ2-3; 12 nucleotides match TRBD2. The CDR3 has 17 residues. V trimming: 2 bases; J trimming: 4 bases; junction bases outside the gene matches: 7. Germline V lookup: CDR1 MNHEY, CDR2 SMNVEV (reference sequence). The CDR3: CASSLVPSGGAADTQYF. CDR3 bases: TGTGCCAGCAGTTTAGTGCCTAGCGGGGGGGCGGCAGATACGCAGTATTTT.

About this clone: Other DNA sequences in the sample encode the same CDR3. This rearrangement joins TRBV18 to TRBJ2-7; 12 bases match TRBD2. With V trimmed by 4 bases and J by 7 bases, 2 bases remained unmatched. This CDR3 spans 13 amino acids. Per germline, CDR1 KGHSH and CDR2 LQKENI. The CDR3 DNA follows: TGTGCCAGCTCACAAGGACTAGCGGGAGAGCAGTACTTC. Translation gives CASSQGLAGEQYF. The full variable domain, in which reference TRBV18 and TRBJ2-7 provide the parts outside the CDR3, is NAGVMQNPRHLVRRRGQEARLRCSPMKGHSHVYWYRQLPEEGLKFMVYLQKENIIDESGMPKERFSAEFPKEGPSILRIQQVVRGDSAAYFCASSQGLAGEQYFGPGTRLTVT.

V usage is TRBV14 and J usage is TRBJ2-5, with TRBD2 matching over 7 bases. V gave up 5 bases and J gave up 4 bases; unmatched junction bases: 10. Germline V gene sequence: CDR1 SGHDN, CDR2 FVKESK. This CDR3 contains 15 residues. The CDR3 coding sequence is TGTGCCAGCAGCGCCATTACGACTAGCCGAGAGACCCAGTACTTC. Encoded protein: CASSAITTSRETQYF.

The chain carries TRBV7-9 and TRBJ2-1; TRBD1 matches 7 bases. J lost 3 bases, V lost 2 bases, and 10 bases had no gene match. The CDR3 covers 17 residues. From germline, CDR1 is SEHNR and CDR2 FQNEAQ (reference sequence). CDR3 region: CASSLSRRGKVYNEQFF. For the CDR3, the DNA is TGTGCCAGCAGCTTAAGTCGCAGGGGGAAAGTCTACAATGAGCAGTTCTTC. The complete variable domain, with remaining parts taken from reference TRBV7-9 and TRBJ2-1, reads DTGVSQNPRHKITKRGQNVTFRCDPISEHNRLYWYRQTLGQGPEFLTYFQNEAQLEKSRLLSDRFSAERPKGSFSTLEIQRTEQGDSAMYLCASSLSRRGKVYNEQFFGPGTRLTVL.

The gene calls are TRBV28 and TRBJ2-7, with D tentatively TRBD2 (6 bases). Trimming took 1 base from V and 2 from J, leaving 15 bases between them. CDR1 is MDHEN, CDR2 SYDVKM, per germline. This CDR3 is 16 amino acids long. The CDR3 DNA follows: TGTGCCAGCAGTTTATTCATATGGGCGGGAACCTACGAGCAGTACTTC. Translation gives CASSLFIWAGTYEQYF. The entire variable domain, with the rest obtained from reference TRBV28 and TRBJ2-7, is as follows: DVKVTQSSRYLVKRTGEKVFLECVQDMDHENMFWYRQDPGLGLRLIYFSYDVKMKEKGDIPEGYSVSREKKERFSLILESASTNQTSMYLCASSLFIWAGTYEQYFGPGTRLTVT.